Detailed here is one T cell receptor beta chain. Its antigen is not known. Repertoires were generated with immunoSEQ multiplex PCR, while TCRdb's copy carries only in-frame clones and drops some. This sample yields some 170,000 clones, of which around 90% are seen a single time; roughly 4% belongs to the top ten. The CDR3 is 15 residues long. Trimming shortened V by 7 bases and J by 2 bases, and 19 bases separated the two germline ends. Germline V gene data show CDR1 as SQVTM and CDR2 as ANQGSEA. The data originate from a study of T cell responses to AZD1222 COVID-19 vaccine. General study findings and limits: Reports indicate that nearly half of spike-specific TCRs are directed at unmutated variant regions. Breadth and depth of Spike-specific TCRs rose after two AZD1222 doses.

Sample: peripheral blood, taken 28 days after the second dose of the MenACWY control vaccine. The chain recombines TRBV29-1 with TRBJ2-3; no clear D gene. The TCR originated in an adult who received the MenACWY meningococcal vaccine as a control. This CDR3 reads CSAHLASEPTDTQYF. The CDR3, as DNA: TGCAGCGCCCACCTCGCAAGCGAACCCACAGATACGCAGTATTTT.